A single sample gave rise to the 32 T cell receptor beta chains below, sequenced in a study of cytomegalovirus exposure and HLA in healthy donors. The PCR used 60 Vbeta and 13 Jbeta primers. TCRdb's copy holds only in-frame clones and misses some; the assay was immunoSEQ multiplex PCR. The profile shows 250,000 to 350,000 clones, roughly 89% of them singletons. The specimen sequenced was PBMCs. The receptor set was obtained from a man aged 35-49 years in good health and CMV-seropositive.

This clone was seen only once. V gene TRBV5-1 combines with J gene TRBJ2-1, with TRBD1 as a possible D gene (6 bases). V lost 2 bases to trimming and J lost 8 bases, with 14 bases between them. The CDR3 is made up of 14 amino acids. CDR1 is SGHRS, CDR2 YFSETQ, per germline. CDR3 in DNA: TGCGCCAGCAGCTTAGGTACAGGGTCGGATGAGCAGTTCTTC. This gives the protein CASSLGTGSDEQFF.

Notes on this clone: The junction shows a germline mismatch at one end, possibly a read error. The V gene is TRBV7-9, the J gene TRBJ1-4, with a possible D match to TRBD1 (6 bases). CDR1 is SEHNR and CDR2 is FQNEAQ in the germline V gene (reference sequence). This CDR3 spans 15 amino acids. The CDR3 region is CSSSLAPDSNEKLFF. The DNA of the CDR3 is TGTTCCAGCAGCTTAGCCCCGGACAGTAATGAAAAACTGTTTTTT.

In this sample, this clone turned up a few times. The chain carries TRBV5-6 and TRBJ2-7; the match to TRBD2 covers 10 bases. Per germline, CDR1 SGHDT and CDR2 YYEEEE. The CDR3 has 14 residues. Unmatched junction bases numbered 2, after V lost 2 bases and J lost 3 bases. CDR3 in amino acids: CASSFLAGVYEQYF. The CDR3, as DNA: TGTGCCAGCAGCTTCCTAGCGGGAGTCTACGAGCAGTACTTC.

This clone was seen more than once but under ten times. The chain uses TRBV6-5 and TRBJ2-7, with 12 bases identical to TRBD2. The CDR3 runs 16 residues. The germline V gene encodes CDR1 MNHEY and CDR2 SVGAGI. Trimming at V came to 2 bases and at J to 3 bases, leaving 5 bases not matched to a gene. In DNA, the CDR3 is TGTGCCAGCAGTTACCGACTAGCGGGAGCCAACTACGAGCAGTACTTC. Its protein is CASSYRLAGANYEQYF.

This clone was counted a few times. The chain carries TRBV5-6 and TRBJ2-7; maybe TRBD1 (6 bases). The CDR3 loop spans 14 amino acids. Germline CDR1 and CDR2: SGHDT and YYEEEE. The ends were cut back, 4 bases at V and 2 bases at J, with 13 bases in the middle. CDR3 residues: CASSTNGQTYEQYF. CDR3 nucleotides: TGTGCCAGCAGCACCAACGGACAGACCTACGAGCAGTACTTC.

This sequence joins TRBV4-1 and TRBJ2-7; TRBD2 aligns across 8 bases. In germline, CDR1 is MGHRA, CDR2 YSYEKL. This CDR3 spans 16 amino acids. Germline trimming cut 1 base from V and 3 bases from J; bases unmatched to any gene: 8. CDR3 nucleotide sequence: TGCGCCAGCAGCCAAGGGCCCGGGGGGGCCGTCTACGAGCAGTACTTC. Translation: CASSQGPGGAVYEQYF.

The gene calls are TRBV7-9 and TRBJ1-1; 12 nucleotides align to TRBD1. Germline-derived CDR1 and CDR2 are SEHNR and FQNEAQ (reference sequence). CDR3 size: 14 residues. The J segment lost 11 bases and the V segment lost 3 bases, leaving 7 bases of the junction unmatched. In nucleotides, the CDR3 is TGTGCCAGCAGCTTCTTGGGACAGGGGGCAGTCGCTTTCTTT. It is translated as CASSFLGQGAVAFF.

The chain recombines TRBV2 with TRBJ2-1, with 12 bases aligning to TRBD2. The CDR3 has 16 amino acids. The germline CDR1 and CDR2 sequences are SNHLY and FYNNEI. V lost 3 bases to trimming and J lost 3 bases; unmatched junction nucleotides: 3. The DNA for the CDR3 is TGTGCCAGCAGTGAGCGACTAGCGGGAGACTACAATGAGCAGTTCTTC. This codes for CASSERLAGDYNEQFF.

This rearrangement joins TRBV19 to TRBJ2-7, with 9 positions matching TRBD2. This CDR3 spans 15 amino acids. J gave up 2 bases and V 4 bases, and 6 bases lay outside the gene matches. Germline assignment: CDR1 LNHDA and CDR2 SQIVND (reference sequence). The CDR3 sequence: CASSRGLAAPYEQYF. CDR3 in DNA: TGTGCCAGTAGTAGGGGACTAGCAGCCCCCTACGAGCAGTACTTC.

The chain recombines TRBV28 with TRBJ2-4; the D gene is possibly TRBD1 (6 bases). Germline CDR1 and CDR2: MDHEN and SYDVKM. The CDR3 extends over 15 amino acids. Trimming left V 4 bases short and J 0 bases short, with 10 bases between. For the CDR3, the DNA is TGTGCCAGCAGTTCTCCAGGGGAAGCCAAAAACATTCAGTACTTC. This sequence encodes CASSSPGEAKNIQYF.

The rearrangement joins TRBV25-1 to TRBJ2-7, with no clear D. Deletions cut 4 bases from V and 3 bases from J, with 10 bases between. In germline, CDR1 is MGHDK, CDR2 SYGVNS. The CDR3 sequence is 13 residues long. CDR3 nucleotides: TGTGCCAGCAGTGCCGTTCTCAGCTACGAGCAGTACTTC. Amino acid sequence: CASSAVLSYEQYF.

About this clone: Since the CDR3 does not end with the conserved phenylalanine or tryptophan, this likely comes from a read error. The DNA is left out, because the CDR3 cannot be placed on it with certainty; the CDR3 is given as TCRdb lists it. This rearrangement joins TRBV19 to TRBJ2-3; TRBD2 was called by the table and not checked on the DNA. In germline, CDR1 is LNHDA, CDR2 SQIVND (reference sequence). The CDR3 comprises 11 residues, both ends counted. CDR3: CASSYGRAVRL.

The V gene is TRBV7-2, the J gene TRBJ2-3; a weak D match, TRBD1 (5 bases). The ends were cut back, 2 bases at V and 2 bases at J, with 11 bases in the middle. CDR1 and CDR2 (germline): SGHTA, FQGNSA. The CDR3 is 15 amino acids. The CDR3, as DNA: TGTGCCAGCAGCTTACCGGCAGGGAACACAGATACGCAGTATTTT. Protein product: CASSLPAGNTDTQYF.

This chain links TRBV19 with TRBJ2-1; 15 bases map to TRBD2. V was pared by 7 bases and J by 7 bases, with 5 bases of the junction left unmatched. Germline V gene sequence: CDR1 LNHDA, CDR2 SQIVND (reference sequence). CDR3 length: 15 residues. The CDR3 coding sequence is TGTGCCAGTACCCCGGGACTAGCGGGGGGAAATGAGCAGTTCTTC. Its translation is CASTPGLAGGNEQFF. Variable domain in full (rest from reference TRBV19 and TRBJ2-1): DGGITQSPKYLFRKEGQNVTLSCEQNLNHDAMYWYRQDPGQGLRLIYYSQIVNDFQKGDIAEGYSVSREKKESFPLTVTSAQKNPTAFYLCASTPGLAGGNEQFFGPGTRLTVL.

The V and J genes are TRBV29-1 and TRBJ2-5; 8 positions agree with TRBD2. CDR3 length: 14 residues. V dropped 4 bases and J dropped 3; count of bases not matched to a gene: 7. Per germline, CDR1 SQVTM and CDR2 ANQGSEA. CDR3 protein: CSVVPGTSKETQYF. The CDR3 DNA reads TGCAGCGTTGTTCCTGGGACTAGTAAAGAGACCCAGTACTTC.

The V and J genes are TRBV30 and TRBJ2-7, with D tentatively TRBD1 (6 bases). The germline gives CDR1 GTSNPN, CDR2 SVGIG (reference sequence). V was pared by 2 bases and J by 2 bases, with 7 bases between. CDR3 length equals 12 residues. The CDR3 coding sequence is TGTGCCTGGAGTCGGACAGCCTACGAGCAGTACTTC. The encoded protein is CAWSRTAYEQYF.

The chain recombines TRBV29-1 with TRBJ1-2; D ambiguous. Trimming cost V 4 bases and J 2 bases, with 11 bases left between them. Germline CDR1 reads SQVTM; CDR2 reads ANQGSEA. The CDR3 extends over 13 amino acids. This CDR3 reads CSVGSAGNYGYTF. CDR3 in DNA: TGCAGCGTTGGCTCAGCGGGGAACTATGGCTACACCTTC.

The rearrangement uses TRBV27 and TRBJ1-1; D remains unclear. Germline V gene data show CDR1 as MNHEY and CDR2 as SMNVEV (reference sequence). The CDR3 extends over 14 amino acids. Trimming left V 3 bases short and J 5 bases short, with 13 bases between. The CDR3 coding sequence is TGTGCCAGCAGTTTGTGGCAGGCGGGGACTGAAGCTTTCTTT. This gives the protein CASSLWQAGTEAFF.

Details on this clone: One end of the junction fails to match germline, which may point to a read error. The chain is built from TRBV2 and TRBJ2-7; weak D call: TRBD1 (5 bases). The CDR3 loop spans 14 amino acids. In germline, CDR1 is SNHLY, CDR2 FYNNEI. The CDR3 loop is CASSPQDVSYEQHF. DNA of the CDR3: TGTGCCAGCAGTCCACAGGACGTCTCCTACGAGCAGCACTTC.

The chain recombines TRBV5-1 with TRBJ2-2, with unresolved D. Deletions cut 0 bases from V and 6 bases from J, with 6 bases between. CDR1 and CDR2 from the germline V gene are SGHRS and YFSETQ. The CDR3 consists of 13 residues. CDR3 loop: CASSLAIPGELFF. The CDR3, as DNA: TGCGCCAGCAGCTTGGCCATCCCCGGGGAGCTGTTTTTT.

The CDR3 sequence is CASTGWGQPNNEQFF. The CDR3 coding sequence is TGTGCCAGCACAGGGTGGGGACAGCCCAACAATGAGCAGTTCTTC. The chain has TRBV5-4 and TRBJ2-1, with TRBD1 matching over 7 bases. CDR1 is SGHNT, CDR2 YYREEE, per germline (reference sequence). CDR3 length: 15 residues. V gave up 6 bases and J gave up 5 bases; unmatched junction bases: 11.

The rearrangement uses TRBV4-2 and TRBJ2-7, with D maybe TRBD2 (6 bases). The CDR3 is 15 amino acids. With 4 bases removed from V and 3 bases from J, the gap between germline ends came to 16 bases. Germline CDR1 and CDR2: LGHNA and YNFKEQ. DNA of the CDR3: TGTGCCAGCAGCCTAACCGGGACTTACAACTACGAGCAGTACTTC. Translated, it gives CASSLTGTYNYEQYF.

The chain combines TRBV4-3 with TRBJ2-3, with D maybe TRBD2 (5 bases). CDR1 is LGHNA and CDR2 is YSLEER in the germline V gene. V was trimmed by 1 base and J by 2 bases, leaving 10 bases between them. The CDR3 runs to 15 residues. DNA of the CDR3: TGCGCCAGCAGCCAAGCTGCTAGCCTCACAGATACGCAGTATTTT. Its protein is CASSQAASLTDTQYF.

This clone occurred a few times. Written as DNA, the CDR3 is TGTGCCAGCAGTCCCGGGACTAGCGGCGGGAATGAGCAGTTCTTC. Its translation: CASSPGTSGGNEQFF. J is TRBJ2-1 and V is TRBV6-6; 11 bases fit TRBD2. CDR3 length equals 15 residues. V shed 5 bases, J shed 7 bases, and the junction held 7 bases outside the gene matches. CDR1 and CDR2 (germline): MNHNY, SVGAGI (reference sequence).

The CDR3 sequence: CASSGDSGLNTEAFF. In DNA, the CDR3 is TGTGCCAGCAGCGGCGACTCCGGGTTGAACACTGAAGCTTTCTTT. The chain combines TRBV9 with TRBJ1-1, with D uncertain. The CDR3 is made up of 15 amino acids. V was cut by 3 bases and J by 0 bases, with 12 bases left in between. The germline V gene has CDR1 SGDLS and CDR2 YYNGEE.

The chain uses TRBV6-6 and TRBJ1-1, with unresolved D. V was clipped by 0 bases and J by 5 bases, with 10 bases between them. CDR1 is MNHNY and CDR2 is SVGAGI in the germline V gene (reference sequence). The CDR3 totals 14 residues. In nucleotides, the CDR3 is TGTGCCAGCAGTTACTCGAGCGGGTTTACTGAAGCTTTCTTT. It is translated as CASSYSSGFTEAFF.

This clone was seen a handful of times. The V call is TRBV6-6, the J call TRBJ1-5; D gene ambiguous. The V end lost 0 bases, the J end lost 10 bases, and 7 bases lay between the germline ends. The CDR3 consists of 12 residues. Germline CDR1 is MNHNY and CDR2 is SVGAGI (reference sequence). This chain's CDR3 is CASSYSDKPQHF. The CDR3 nucleotides read TGTGCCAGCAGTTACTCCGACAAACCCCAGCATTTT.

CDR3 sequence: CASSYGGRGRGTDTQYF. The CDR3 DNA reads as TGTGCCAGCAGCTACGGGGGAAGGGGCCGAGGGACAGATACGCAGTATTTT. The V and J genes are TRBV7-2 and TRBJ2-3; possibly TRBD2 for D (6 bases). The CDR3 loop spans 17 amino acids. Germline CDR1 is SGHTA and CDR2 is FQGNSA. The germline V and J ends were trimmed by 4 bases and 3 bases, with 20 bases remaining between them.

The CDR3: CASSGTGGGGYEQYF. The CDR3 nucleotides read TGCGCCAGCAGCGGGACAGGGGGCGGTGGATACGAGCAGTACTTC. The genes are TRBV5-1 and TRBJ2-7; 12 bases align to TRBD1. J lost 4 bases, V lost 4 bases, and 6 bases had no gene match. The CDR3 is 15 amino acids. Germline V CDR1 and CDR2: SGHRS, YFSETQ.

The sample holds one count of this clone. V and J are TRBV4-1 and TRBJ2-3, with 13 bases aligning to TRBD2. With 2 bases clipped from V and 0 bases from J, the junction kept 5 bases outside the gene matches. Germline values: CDR1 MGHRA, CDR2 YSYEKL. This CDR3 spans 18 amino acids. DNA of the CDR3: TGCGCCAGCAGCCAACCCACGGGACTAGCGGGGAGCACAGATACGCAGTATTTT. Its translation is CASSQPTGLAGSTDTQYF.

The chain has TRBV6-5 and TRBJ2-1, with 14 positions matching TRBD2. Germline values: CDR1 MNHEY, CDR2 SVGAGI. The CDR3 spans 15 residues. V trimming: 0 bases; J trimming: 10 bases; junction bases outside the gene matches: 2. For the CDR3, the DNA is TGTGCCAGCAGTTACTCGACTAGCGGGAGGGCCGAGCAGTTCTTC. This encodes CASSYSTSGRAEQFF.

J is TRBJ1-5 and V is TRBV7-9; 8 bases line up with TRBD1. Germline CDR1 is SEHNR and CDR2 is FQNEAQ (reference sequence). Trimming took 5 bases from V and 1 from J; bases not matched to a gene: 4. The CDR3 is made up of 15 amino acids. DNA of the CDR3: TGTGCCAGCAGCGGGACAGGTTCAAGCAATCAGCCCCAGCATTTT. Residues: CASSGTGSSNQPQHF.